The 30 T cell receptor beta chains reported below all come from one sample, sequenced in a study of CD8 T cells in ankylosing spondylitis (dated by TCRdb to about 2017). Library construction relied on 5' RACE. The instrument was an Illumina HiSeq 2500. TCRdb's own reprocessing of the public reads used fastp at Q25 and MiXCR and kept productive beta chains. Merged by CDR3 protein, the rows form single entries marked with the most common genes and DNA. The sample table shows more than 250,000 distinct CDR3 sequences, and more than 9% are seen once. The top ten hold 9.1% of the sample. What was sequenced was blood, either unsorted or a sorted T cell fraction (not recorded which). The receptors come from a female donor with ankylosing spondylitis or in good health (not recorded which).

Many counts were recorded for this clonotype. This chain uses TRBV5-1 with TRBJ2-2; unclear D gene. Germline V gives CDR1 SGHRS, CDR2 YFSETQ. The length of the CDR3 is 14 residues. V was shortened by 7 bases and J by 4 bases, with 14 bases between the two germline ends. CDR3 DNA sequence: TGCGCCAGCTCCCCCCGTAAAGGCACCGGGGAGCTGTTTTTT. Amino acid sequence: CASSPRKGTGELFF.

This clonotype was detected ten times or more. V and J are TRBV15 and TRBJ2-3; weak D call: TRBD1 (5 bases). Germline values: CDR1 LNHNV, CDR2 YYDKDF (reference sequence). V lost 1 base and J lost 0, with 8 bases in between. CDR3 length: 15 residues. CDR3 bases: TGTGCCACCAGCAGAGCGCAGGGTAGCACAGATACGCAGTATTTT. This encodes CATSRAQGSTDTQYF. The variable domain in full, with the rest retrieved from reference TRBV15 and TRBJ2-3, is DAMVIQNPRYQVTQFGKPVTLSCSQTLNHNVMYWYQQKSSQAPKLLFHYYDKDFNNEADTPDNFQSRRPNTSFCFLDIRSPGLGDTAMYLCATSRAQGSTDTQYFGPGTRLTVL.

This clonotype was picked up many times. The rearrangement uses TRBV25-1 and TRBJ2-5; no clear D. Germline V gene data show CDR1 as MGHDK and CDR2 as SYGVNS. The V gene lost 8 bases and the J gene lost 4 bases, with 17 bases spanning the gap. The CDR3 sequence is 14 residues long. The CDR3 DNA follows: TGTGCCAGCGCGAGGACGGCTCCCGTAGAGACCCAGTACTTC. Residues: CASARTAPVETQYF.

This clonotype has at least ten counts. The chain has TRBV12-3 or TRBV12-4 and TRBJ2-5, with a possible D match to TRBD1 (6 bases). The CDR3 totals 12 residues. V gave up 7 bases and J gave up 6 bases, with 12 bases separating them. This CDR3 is CASTPDRQTQYF. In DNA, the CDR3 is TGTGCCAGCACCCCGGACAGACAGACCCAGTACTTC.

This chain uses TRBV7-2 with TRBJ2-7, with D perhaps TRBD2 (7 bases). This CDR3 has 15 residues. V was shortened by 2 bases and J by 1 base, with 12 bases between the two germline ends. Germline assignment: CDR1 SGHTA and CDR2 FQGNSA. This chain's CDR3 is CASSLLGGGSYEQYF. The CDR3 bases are TGTGCCAGCAGCTTATTAGGGGGGGGTTCCTACGAGCAGTACTTC.

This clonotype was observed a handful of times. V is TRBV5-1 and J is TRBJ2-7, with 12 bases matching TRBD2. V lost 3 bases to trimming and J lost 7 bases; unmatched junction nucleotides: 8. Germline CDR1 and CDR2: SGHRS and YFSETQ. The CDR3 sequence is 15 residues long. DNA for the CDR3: TGCGCCAGCAGCTCCGCCGGGACTAGCGGGCGTGAGCAGTACTTC. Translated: CASSSAGTSGREQYF.

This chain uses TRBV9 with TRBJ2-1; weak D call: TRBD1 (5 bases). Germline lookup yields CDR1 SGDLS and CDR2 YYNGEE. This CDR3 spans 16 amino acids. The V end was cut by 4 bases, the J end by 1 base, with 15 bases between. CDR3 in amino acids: CASSPRLTVSYNEQFF. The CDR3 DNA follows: TGTGCCAGCAGCCCGAGACTGACAGTTTCCTACAATGAGCAGTTCTTC. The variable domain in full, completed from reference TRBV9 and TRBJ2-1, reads DSGVTQTPKHLITATGQRVTLRCSPRSGDLSVYWYQQSLDQGLQFLIQYYNGEERAKGNILERFSAQQFPDLHSELNLSSLELGDSALYFCASSPRLTVSYNEQFFGPGTRLTVL.

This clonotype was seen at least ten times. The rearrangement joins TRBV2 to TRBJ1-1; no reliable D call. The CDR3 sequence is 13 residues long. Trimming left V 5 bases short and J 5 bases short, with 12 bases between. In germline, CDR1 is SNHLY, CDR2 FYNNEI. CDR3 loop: CASSRGFETEAFF. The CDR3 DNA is TGTGCCAGCAGTCGGGGATTTGAGACTGAAGCTTTCTTT. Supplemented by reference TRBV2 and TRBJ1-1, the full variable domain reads EPEVTQTPSHQVTQMGQEVILRCVPISNHLYFYWYRQILGQKVEFLVSFYNNEISEKSEIFDDQFSVERPDGSNFTLKIRSTKLEDSAMYFCASSRGFETEAFFGQGTRLTVV.

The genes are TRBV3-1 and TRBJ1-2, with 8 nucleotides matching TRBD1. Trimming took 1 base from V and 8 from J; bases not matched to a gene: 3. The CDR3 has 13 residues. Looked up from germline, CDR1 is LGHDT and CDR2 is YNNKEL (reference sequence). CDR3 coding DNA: TGTGCCAGCAGCCAAGGCAGGGGGCCCGGCTACACCTTC. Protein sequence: CASSQGRGPGYTF.

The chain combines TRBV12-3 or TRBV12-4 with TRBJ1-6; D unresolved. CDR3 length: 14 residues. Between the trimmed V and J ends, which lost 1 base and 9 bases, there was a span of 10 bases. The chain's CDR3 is CASSLDSTASPLHF. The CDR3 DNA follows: TGTGCCAGCAGTTTAGACAGTACAGCTTCACCCCTCCACTTT.

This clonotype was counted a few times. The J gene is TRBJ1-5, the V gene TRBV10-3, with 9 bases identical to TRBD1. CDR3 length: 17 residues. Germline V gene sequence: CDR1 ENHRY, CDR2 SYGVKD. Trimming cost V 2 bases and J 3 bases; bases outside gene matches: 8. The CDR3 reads CAISEVGGTGYNQPQHF. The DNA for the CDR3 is TGTGCCATCAGTGAGGTCGGGGGGACAGGGTACAATCAGCCCCAGCATTTT.

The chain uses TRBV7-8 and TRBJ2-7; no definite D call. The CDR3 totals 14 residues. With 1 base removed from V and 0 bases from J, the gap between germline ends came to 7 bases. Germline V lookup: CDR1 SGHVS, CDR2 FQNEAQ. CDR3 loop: CASSLGHRSYEQYF. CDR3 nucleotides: TGTGCCAGCAGCTTAGGACACCGCTCCTACGAGCAGTACTTC.

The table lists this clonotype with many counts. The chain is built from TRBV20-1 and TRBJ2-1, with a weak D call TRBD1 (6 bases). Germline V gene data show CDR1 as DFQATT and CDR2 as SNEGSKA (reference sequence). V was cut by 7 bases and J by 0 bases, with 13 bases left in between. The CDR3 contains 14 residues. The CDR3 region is CSVQGQSSYNEQFF. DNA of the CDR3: TGCAGTGTTCAGGGGCAGAGCTCCTACAATGAGCAGTTCTTC.

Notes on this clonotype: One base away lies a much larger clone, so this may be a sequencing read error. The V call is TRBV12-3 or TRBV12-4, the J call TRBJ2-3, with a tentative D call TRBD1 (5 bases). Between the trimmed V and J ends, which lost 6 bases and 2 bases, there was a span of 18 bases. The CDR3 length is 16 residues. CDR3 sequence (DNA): TGTGCCAGCAGCGAACAGGTGGCCCTTCCCACAGATACGCAGTATTTT. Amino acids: CASSEQVALPTDTQYF.

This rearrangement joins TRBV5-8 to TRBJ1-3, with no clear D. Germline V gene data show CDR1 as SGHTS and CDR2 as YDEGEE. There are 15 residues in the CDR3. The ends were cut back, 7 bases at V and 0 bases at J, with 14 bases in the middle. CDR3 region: CASPKGLRSGNTIYF. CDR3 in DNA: TGTGCCAGCCCAAAGGGTCTTCGCTCTGGAAACACCATATATTTT.

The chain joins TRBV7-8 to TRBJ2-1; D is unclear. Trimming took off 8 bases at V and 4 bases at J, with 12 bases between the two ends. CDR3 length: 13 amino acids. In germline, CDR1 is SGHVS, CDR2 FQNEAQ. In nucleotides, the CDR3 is TGTGCCAGCTCCGTTGTACGGTACAATGAGCAGTTCTTC. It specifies CASSVVRYNEQFF.

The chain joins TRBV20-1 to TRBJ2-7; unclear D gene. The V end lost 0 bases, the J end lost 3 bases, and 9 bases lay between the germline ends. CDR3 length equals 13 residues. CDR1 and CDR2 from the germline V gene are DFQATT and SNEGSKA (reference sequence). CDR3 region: CSARDWRGYEQYF. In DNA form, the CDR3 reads TGCAGTGCTAGAGATTGGAGAGGCTACGAGCAGTACTTC.

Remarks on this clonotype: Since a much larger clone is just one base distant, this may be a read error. In DNA form, the CDR3 reads TGTGCCATCAGTGATTCGGGACATGGCATCTCATACGAGCAGTACTTC. Its translation: CAISDSGHGISYEQYF. V usage is TRBV10-3 and J usage is TRBJ2-7; TRBD1 might be the D (6 bases). Germline V CDR1 and CDR2: ENHRY, SYGVKD. V lost 3 bases and J lost 4, with 19 bases in between. CDR3 size: 16 residues.

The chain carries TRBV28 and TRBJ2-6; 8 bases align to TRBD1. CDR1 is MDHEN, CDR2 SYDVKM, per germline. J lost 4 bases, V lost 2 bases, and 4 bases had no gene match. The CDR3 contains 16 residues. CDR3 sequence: CASSLRQGHGANVLTF. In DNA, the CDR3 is TGTGCCAGCAGTTTACGACAGGGGCACGGGGCCAACGTCCTGACTTTC. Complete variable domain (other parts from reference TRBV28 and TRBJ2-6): DVKVTQSSRYLVKRTGEKVFLECVQDMDHENMFWYRQDPGLGLRLIYFSYDVKMKEKGDIPEGYSVSREKKERFSLILESASTNQTSMYLCASSLRQGHGANVLTFGAGSRLTVL.

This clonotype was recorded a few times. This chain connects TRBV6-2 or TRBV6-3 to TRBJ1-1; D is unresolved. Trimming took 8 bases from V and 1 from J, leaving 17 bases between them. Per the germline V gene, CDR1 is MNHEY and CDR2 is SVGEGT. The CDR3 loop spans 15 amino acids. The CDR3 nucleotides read TGTGCCAGCTCCTACGCAGGACTCCCGAACACTGAAGCTTTCTTT. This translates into CASSYAGLPNTEAFF.

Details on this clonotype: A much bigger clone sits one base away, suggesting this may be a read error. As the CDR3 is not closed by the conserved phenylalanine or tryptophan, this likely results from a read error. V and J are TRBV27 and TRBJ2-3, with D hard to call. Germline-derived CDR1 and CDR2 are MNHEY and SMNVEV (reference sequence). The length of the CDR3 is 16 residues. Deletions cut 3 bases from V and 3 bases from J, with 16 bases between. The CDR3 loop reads CASSFFSVGSTDTQYS. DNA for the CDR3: TGTGCCAGCAGTTTCTTTTCCGTAGGTTCGACAGATACGCAGTATTCT.

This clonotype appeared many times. The CDR3, as DNA: TGTGCCAGCAGTTTGGGTAGCGGGATATACGAGCAGTACTTC. It codes for CASSLGSGIYEQYF. The chain recombines TRBV12-3 or TRBV12-4 with TRBJ2-7, with TRBD2 matching over 8 bases. This CDR3 spans 14 amino acids. The V segment lost 3 bases and the J segment 4 bases; nucleotides outside the gene matches: 5.

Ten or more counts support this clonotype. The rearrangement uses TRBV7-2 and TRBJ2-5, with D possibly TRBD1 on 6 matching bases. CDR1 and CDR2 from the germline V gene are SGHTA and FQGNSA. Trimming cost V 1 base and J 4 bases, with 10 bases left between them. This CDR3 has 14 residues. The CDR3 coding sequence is TGTGCCAGCAGCTTAGGACAGGTCGGAGAGACCCAGTACTTC. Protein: CASSLGQVGETQYF.

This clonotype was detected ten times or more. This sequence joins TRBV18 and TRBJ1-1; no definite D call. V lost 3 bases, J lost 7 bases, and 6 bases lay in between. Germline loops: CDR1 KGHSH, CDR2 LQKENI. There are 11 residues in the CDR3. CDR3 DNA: TGTGCCAGCTCACCGCAGAATGAAGCTTTCTTT. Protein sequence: CASSPQNEAFF.

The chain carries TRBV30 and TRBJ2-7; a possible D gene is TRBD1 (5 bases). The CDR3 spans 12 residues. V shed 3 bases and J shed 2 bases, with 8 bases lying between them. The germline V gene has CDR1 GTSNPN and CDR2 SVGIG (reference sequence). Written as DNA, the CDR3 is TGTGCCTGGAGCAGGGTAACCTACGAGCAGTACTTC. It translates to CAWSRVTYEQYF.

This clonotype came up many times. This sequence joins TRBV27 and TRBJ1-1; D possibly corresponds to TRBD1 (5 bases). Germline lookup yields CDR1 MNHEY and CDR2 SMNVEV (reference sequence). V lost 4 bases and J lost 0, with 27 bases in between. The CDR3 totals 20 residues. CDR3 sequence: CASSSLSYTGARFMNTEAFF. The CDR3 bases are TGTGCCAGCAGTTCACTATCGTACACAGGAGCCCGGTTCATGAACACTGAAGCTTTCTTT.

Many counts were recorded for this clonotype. CDR3 amino acids: CASSLGEITEAFF. The CDR3 nucleotides read TGCGCCAGCAGCTTGGGAGAGATCACTGAAGCTTTCTTT. V and J are TRBV5-1 and TRBJ1-1; no reliable D call. Trimming removed 0 bases at V and 4 bases at J, with 7 bases between. CDR1 SGHRS and CDR2 YFSETQ come from the germline V gene. This CDR3 has 13 amino acids.

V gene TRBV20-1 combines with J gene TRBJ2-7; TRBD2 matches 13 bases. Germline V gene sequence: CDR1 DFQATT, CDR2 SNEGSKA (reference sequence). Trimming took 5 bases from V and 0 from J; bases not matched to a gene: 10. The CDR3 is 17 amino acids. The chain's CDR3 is CSARGAGLAGSSYEQYF. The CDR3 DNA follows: TGCAGTGCTCGTGGGGCGGGACTAGCGGGGAGCTCCTACGAGCAGTACTTC.

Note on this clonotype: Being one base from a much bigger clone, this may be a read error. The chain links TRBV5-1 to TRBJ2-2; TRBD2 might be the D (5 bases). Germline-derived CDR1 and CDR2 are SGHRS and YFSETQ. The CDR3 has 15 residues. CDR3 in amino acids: CASSLDRAGVSEPFF. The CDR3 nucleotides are TGCGCCAGCAGCTTGGACCGGGCCGGGGTTTCGGAGCCGTTTTTT.

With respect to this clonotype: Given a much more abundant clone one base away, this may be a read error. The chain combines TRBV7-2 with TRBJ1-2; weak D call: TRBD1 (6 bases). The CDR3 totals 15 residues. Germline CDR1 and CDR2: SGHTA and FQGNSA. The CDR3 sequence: CASSLADSANYGYPF. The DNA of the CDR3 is TGTGCCAGCAGCTTAGCGGACAGTGCTAACTATGGCTACCCCTTC.